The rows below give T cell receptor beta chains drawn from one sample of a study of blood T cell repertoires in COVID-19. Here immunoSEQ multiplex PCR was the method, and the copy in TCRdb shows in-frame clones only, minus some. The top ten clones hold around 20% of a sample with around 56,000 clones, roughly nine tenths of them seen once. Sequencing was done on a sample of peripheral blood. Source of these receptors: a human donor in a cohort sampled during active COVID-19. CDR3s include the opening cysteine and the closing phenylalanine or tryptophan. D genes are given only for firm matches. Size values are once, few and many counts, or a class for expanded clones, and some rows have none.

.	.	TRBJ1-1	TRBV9	CASSVQAMNTEAFF	TGTGCCAGCAGCGTACAGGCCATGAACACTGAAGCTTTCTTT
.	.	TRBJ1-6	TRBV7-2	CASSLGRNNSPLHF	TGTGCCAGCAGCTTAGGCAGAAATAATTCACCCCTCCACTTT
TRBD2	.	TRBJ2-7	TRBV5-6	CASSWGGGGSSYEQYF	TGTGCCAGCAGCTGGGGCGGGGGGGGGAGCTCCTACGAGCAGTACTTC
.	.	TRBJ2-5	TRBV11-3	CASSAPGETQYF	TGTGCCAGCAGCGCCCCAGGGGAGACCCAGTACTTC
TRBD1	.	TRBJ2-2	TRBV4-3	CASSQHGQVVNTGELFF	TGCGCCAGCAGCCAGCATGGACAGGTCGTGAACACCGGGGAGCTGTTTTTT
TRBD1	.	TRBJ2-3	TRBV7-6	CASSIRDSSTDTQYF	TGTGCCAGCAGCATCCGGGACAGCAGCACAGATACGCAGTATTTT
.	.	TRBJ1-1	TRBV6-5	CASSLLQEWSTEAFF	TGTGCCAGCAGCCTCCTACAGGAGTGGAGCACTGAAGCTTTCTTT
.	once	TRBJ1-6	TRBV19	CASSNFRSPLHF	TGTGCCAGTAGTAACTTTCGGTCACCCCTCCACTTT
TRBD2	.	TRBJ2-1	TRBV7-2	CASSASGESSYNEQFF	TGTGCCAGCAGCGCTAGCGGGGAGAGCTCCTACAATGAGCAGTTCTTC
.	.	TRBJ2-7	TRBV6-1	CASSEYRGARGYEQYF	TGTGCCAGCAGTGAATATCGGGGGGCGCGCGGCTACGAGCAGTACTTC
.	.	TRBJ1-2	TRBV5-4	CASSLIDTNYGYTF	TGTGCCAGCAGCTTAATAGACACTAACTATGGCTACACCTTC
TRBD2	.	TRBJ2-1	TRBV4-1	CASSQDAIERGVSLYNEQFF	TGCGCCAGCAGCCAAGATGCTATCGAGCGGGGGGTCTCTCTTTACAATGAGCAGTTCTTC
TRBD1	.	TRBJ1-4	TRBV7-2	CASSLDRLRGHGNEKLFF	TGTGCCAGCAGCTTAGATCGGCTGAGGGGGCATGGTAATGAAAAACTGTTTTTT
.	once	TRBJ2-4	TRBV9	CASSVEGSGFWSKNIQYF	TGTGCCAGCAGCGTAGAGGGGTCCGGTTTCTGGTCCAAAAACATTCAGTACTTC